This T cell receptor (beta chain) was observed in a study of blood T cell repertoires in COVID-19. This clone occurred once. Generated by immunoSEQ multiplex PCR, the TCRdb table keeps only in-frame clones and is missing some. The data show 150,000 to 190,000 clones, about 86% seen once. The sequenced sample consisted of PBMCs or T cells enriched from blood (not recorded which). The TCR sequence derives from a man aged 45-60 years who had recovered from COVID-19.

In DNA, the CDR3 is TGTGCCAGCAGTGGCTCGACAGGGTGGATTTCACCCCTCCACTTT. Amino acids: CASSGSTGWISPLHF. The V and J genes are TRBV2 and TRBJ1-6, with TRBD1 matching 7 bases. The germline CDR1 and CDR2 sequences are SNHLY and FYNNEI. CDR3 length: 15 amino acids. V trimming: 4 bases; J trimming: 9 bases; junction bases outside the gene matches: 9.